This T cell receptor (beta chain) is drawn from a study of CD8 T cells in ankylosing spondylitis. As regards this clonotype: Its antigen is still unknown.

Whole-study findings and limits: Earlier studies detected some motif variants in reactive arthritis synovial fluid and blood. Significantly higher representation of disease-linked clones was reported for matched ankylosing spondylitis synovial fluid. Clones linked to the disease showed a CD8+ phenotype. They occurred at relatively low frequencies in peripheral blood.

The V gene end was trimmed by 3 bases and the J gene end by 3 bases; junction bases not matched to a gene: 7. CDR3 length equals 16 residues. Germline assignment: CDR1 MDHEN and CDR2 SYDVKM. Molecular-barcoded quantitative 5'-RACE produced these TCR beta libraries. TCRdb passed the 5' RACE reads through MiXCR, listing each CDR3 protein once. The table has under 450,000 distinct CDR3 sequences, more than 20% seen once. This TCR was sampled from a male donor with ankylosing spondylitis or in good health (not recorded which). The sequencing sample was made of blood, either unsorted or a sorted T cell fraction (not recorded which). The V call is TRBV28, the J call TRBJ1-4, with 7 bases aligning to TRBD1. The CDR3 here is CASSLRDGTANEKLFF. The CDR3 DNA sequence: TGTGCCAGCAGTTTGCGGGATGGGACAGCTAATGAAAAACTGTTTTTT.